Listed here are 19 T cell receptor beta chains from one sample, sequenced in a study of control samples from healthy donors and cancer patients. Generated by immunoSEQ multiplex PCR, the TCRdb table keeps only in-frame clones and is missing some. Here the sample spans fewer than 65,000 clones, roughly 87% being singletons. The sample comprised PBMCs. The receptor source for this set is a man in his forties or fifties with colorectal cancer.

This clone was detected only a few times. V and J are TRBV5-8 and TRBJ1-6; unclear D gene. Germline V gene lookup returns CDR1 SGHTS and CDR2 YDEGEE. V was trimmed by 3 bases and J by 7 bases, leaving 5 bases between them. The CDR3 has 12 amino acids. The CDR3 DNA reads TGTGCCAGCAGCTGGGAAAATTCACCCCTCCACTTT. As protein: CASSWENSPLHF.

The genes are TRBV3-1 (or the pseudogene TRBV3-2) and TRBJ2-5; D is ambiguous. The CDR3 spans 14 residues. Germline lookup yields CDR1 LGHDT and CDR2 YNNKEL (reference sequence). Trimming shortened V by 1 base and J by 7 bases, and 13 bases separated the two germline ends. CDR3 protein: CASSQAAGPGTQYF. The DNA for the CDR3 is TGTGCCAGCAGCCAAGCCGCCGGGCCAGGGACCCAGTACTTC.

This clone was seen only once. This chain connects TRBV7-2 to TRBJ2-7; 9 bases agree with TRBD1. Per germline, CDR1 SGHTA and CDR2 FQGNSA. This CDR3 contains 14 residues. The junction had 2 bases not matched to a gene; V was cut back by 1 base and J by 4 bases. The CDR3 loop reads CASSLGDRVYEQYF. The DNA for the CDR3 is TGTGCCAGCAGCTTAGGGGACAGGGTTTACGAGCAGTACTTC.

The J gene is TRBJ1-1, the V gene TRBV5-8; 7 nucleotides match TRBD1. Per germline, CDR1 SGHTS and CDR2 YDEGEE. The CDR3 sequence is 14 residues long. The V gene end was trimmed by 3 bases and the J gene end by 2 bases; junction bases not matched to a gene: 4. Written as DNA, the CDR3 is TGTGCCAGCAGCTCCGGACAGGAAAACACTGAAGCTTTCTTT. This encodes CASSSGQENTEAFF.

This rearrangement joins TRBV6-5 to TRBJ2-1; 9 bases are a match to TRBD1. CDR1 is MNHEY, CDR2 SVGAGI, per germline. The length of the CDR3 is 14 residues. V lost 4 bases, J lost 6 bases, and 4 bases stayed unmatched. The DNA of the CDR3 is TGTGCCAGCAGTTGGGACAGGGTAGGCAATGAGCAGTTCTTC. It yields the protein CASSWDRVGNEQFF.

The rearrangement links TRBV18 to TRBJ2-3; D uncertain. The CDR3 sequence is 13 residues long. Trimming left V 6 bases short and J 2 bases short, with 9 bases between. Germline V gene data show CDR1 as KGHSH and CDR2 as LQKENI. DNA for the CDR3: TGTGCCAGCTCCCCTGATTACACAGATACGCAGTATTTT. This translates into CASSPDYTDTQYF.

V and J are TRBV5-1 and TRBJ2-1; 10 positions agree with TRBD2. This CDR3 is 16 amino acids long. Germline lookup yields CDR1 SGHRS and CDR2 YFSETQ. V was clipped by 0 bases and J by 5 bases; unmatched bases: 5. The CDR3 bases are TGCGCCAGCAGCTTGGCTCTAGCGGGAGTAAACAATGAGCAGTTCTTC. This codes for CASSLALAGVNNEQFF.

The V gene is TRBV6-5, the J gene TRBJ1-5; TRBD1 aligns across 8 bases. This CDR3 region has 13 residues. With V trimmed by 7 bases and J by 5 bases, 4 bases remained unmatched. The germline V gene encodes CDR1 MNHEY and CDR2 SVGAGI. CDR3 in amino acids: CASKLTGDQPQHF. The DNA for the CDR3 is TGTGCCAGCAAATTGACAGGGGATCAGCCCCAGCATTTT.

The count of this clone is one. The rearrangement uses TRBV28 and TRBJ2-7, with 12 bases fitting TRBD1. J lost 7 bases, V lost 2 bases, and 6 bases had no gene match. Germline CDR1 is MDHEN and CDR2 is SYDVKM. The CDR3 covers 15 residues. The CDR3 region is CASSLRGQGAREQYF. In DNA form, the CDR3 reads TGTGCCAGCAGTTTACGGGGACAGGGGGCGCGGGAGCAGTACTTC.

The chain carries TRBV7-8 and TRBJ1-3, with unresolved D. The CDR3 runs to 13 residues. Germline V CDR1 and CDR2: SGHVS, FQNEAQ. V shed 2 bases and J shed 2 bases, with 4 bases lying between them. As DNA, the CDR3 is TGTGCCAGCAGCTTACCTACTGGAAACACCATATATTTT. This encodes CASSLPTGNTIYF.

The chain carries TRBV5-1 and TRBJ2-3; 14 bases are a match to TRBD2. Germline CDR1 reads SGHRS; CDR2 reads YFSETQ. This CDR3 is 17 amino acids long. V was clipped by 3 bases and J by 7 bases; unmatched bases: 10. The CDR3 loop reads CASSSGTSGRGVNTQYF. The CDR3 nucleotides are TGCGCCAGCAGCTCCGGGACTAGCGGGAGAGGAGTAAATACGCAGTATTTT.

The V and J genes are TRBV5-5 and TRBJ1-6, with a possible D match to TRBD1 (6 bases). CDR1 and CDR2 (germline): SGHKS, YYEKEE (reference sequence). With 4 bases removed from V and 12 bases from J, the gap between germline ends came to 23 bases. This CDR3 spans 16 amino acids. The CDR3 coding sequence is TGTGCCAGCAGCCTCGTCGGACAGCGGGGATTAGAACCCCTCCACTTT. This codes for CASSLVGQRGLEPLHF. Supplemented by reference TRBV5-5 and TRBJ1-6, the full variable domain reads DAGVTQSPTHLIKTRGQQVTLRCSPISGHKSVSWYQQVLGQGPQFIFQYYEKEERGRGNFPDRFSARQFPNYSSELNVNALLLGDSALYLCASSLVGQRGLEPLHFGNGTRLTVT.

This clone was observed once. The gene calls are TRBV5-1 and TRBJ2-2, with 8 positions matching TRBD2. Losses at the gene ends were 0 bases for V and 5 bases for J; bases not matched to a gene: 12. Germline V gene lookup returns CDR1 SGHRS and CDR2 YFSETQ. The CDR3 consists of 18 residues. The CDR3 nucleotides read TGCGCCAGCAGCTTGGTCACGGGAGGGACTGAACAAACCGGGGAGCTGTTTTTT. Its translation: CASSLVTGGTEQTGELFF.

The rearrangement joins TRBV7-2 to TRBJ1-5; the D is unclear. The CDR3 spans 13 residues. V was cut by 4 bases and J by 7 bases, with 11 bases left in between. Germline V gene sequence: CDR1 SGHTA, CDR2 FQGNSA. As DNA, the CDR3 is TGTGCCAGCAGCTATTTACACGGACAGCCCCAGCATTTT. This translates into CASSYLHGQPQHF.

The chain employs TRBV27 and TRBJ1-6, with TRBD1 matching 7 bases. The length of the CDR3 is 17 residues. V was pared by 3 bases and J by 3 bases, with 8 bases of the junction left unmatched. Per the germline V gene, CDR1 is MNHEY and CDR2 is SMNVEV (reference sequence). CDR3 sequence: CASSFINRGLYNSPLHF. CDR3 in DNA: TGTGCCAGCAGTTTCATCAACAGGGGACTCTATAATTCACCCCTCCACTTT.

The V gene is TRBV10-3, the J gene TRBJ2-1; 9 bases fit TRBD2. This CDR3 is 18 amino acids long. Germline CDR1 reads ENHRY; CDR2 reads SYGVKD. With V trimmed by 2 bases and J by 3 bases, 11 bases remained unmatched. The CDR3 DNA follows: TGTGCCATCAGTGAGGCGAAATATGGGACTAGCCACTACAATGAGCAGTTCTTC. Encoded protein: CAISEAKYGTSHYNEQFF.

The V and J genes are TRBV27 and TRBJ1-2, with D possibly matching TRBD1 (5 bases). This CDR3 contains 14 residues. Germline V gene lookup returns CDR1 MNHEY and CDR2 SMNVEV (reference sequence). Trimming stripped 5 bases from V and 4 bases from J, with 14 bases between. This CDR3 reads CASSPHAGTYGYTF. The CDR3 nucleotides are TGTGCCAGCAGTCCCCATGCAGGGACCTATGGCTACACCTTC.

This clone occurred once. The rearrangement uses TRBV11-3 and TRBJ1-2; TRBD1 matches at 7 bases. Germline CDR1 reads SGHNT; CDR2 reads YENEEA. The junction had 10 bases not matched to a gene; V was cut back by 3 bases and J by 3 bases. The CDR3 is 16 amino acids. CDR3 DNA sequence: TGTGCCAGCAGCTTCGCCACAGGGGCGCGGGACTATGGCTACACCTTC. It codes for CASSFATGARDYGYTF.

The V call is TRBV5-8, the J call TRBJ2-5; 9 bases align to TRBD2. The germline gives CDR1 SGHTS, CDR2 YDEGEE. The length of the CDR3 is 16 residues. J was trimmed by 5 bases and V by 1 base; bases with no gene match: 9. The CDR3 DNA is TGTGCCAGCAGCTTGTATGGCGGGAGGGCCCAGGAGACCCAGTACTTC. Residues: CASSLYGGRAQETQYF.